This T cell receptor beta chain originates from a study of blood T cell repertoires in COVID-19. The overall study: Samples taken during acute and convalescent COVID-19 were collected in the United States, Italy and Spain. PBMCs, B-cell-depleted T cells, or T cells were the source of the cDNA or gDNA that made up the material.

The Seattle site enrolled patients during active infection and followed them longitudinally. The CDR3 sequence is 14 residues long. Germline V gene lookup returns CDR1 MDHEN and CDR2 SYDVKM. With 7 bases clipped from V and 7 bases from J, the junction kept 6 bases outside the gene matches. Methods used by the authors: Amplification of reference gene primers provided the estimated nucleated cell counts. Profiled with immunoSEQ multiplex PCR; TCRdb holds only in-frame clones, not every one. V, J and clone size are those of that table, while D and trimming were read from the DNA. The sample carries about 240,000 clones, 81% recorded once.

This sequence was found in a woman aged 80 or over with COVID-19, enrolled during active disease. The rearrangement links TRBV28 to TRBJ1-6; 8 nucleotides line up with TRBD1. Material for sequencing was peripheral blood. This CDR3 reads CASTTGGRNSPLHF. CDR3 in DNA: TGTGCCAGCACCACAGGGGGAAGGAATTCACCCCTCCACTTT.